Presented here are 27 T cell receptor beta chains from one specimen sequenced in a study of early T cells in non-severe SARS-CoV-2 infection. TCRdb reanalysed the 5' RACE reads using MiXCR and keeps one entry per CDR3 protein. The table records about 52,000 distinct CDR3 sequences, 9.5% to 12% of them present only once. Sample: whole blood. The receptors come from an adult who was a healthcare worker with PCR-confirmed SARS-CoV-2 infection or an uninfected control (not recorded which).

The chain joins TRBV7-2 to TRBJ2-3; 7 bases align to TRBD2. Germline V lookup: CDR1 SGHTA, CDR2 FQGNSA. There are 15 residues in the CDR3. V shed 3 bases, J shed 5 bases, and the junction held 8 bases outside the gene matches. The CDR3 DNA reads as TGTGCCAGCAGCTTCAGGGACTACATTGGAGATACGCAGTATTTT. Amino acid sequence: CASSFRDYIGDTQYF.

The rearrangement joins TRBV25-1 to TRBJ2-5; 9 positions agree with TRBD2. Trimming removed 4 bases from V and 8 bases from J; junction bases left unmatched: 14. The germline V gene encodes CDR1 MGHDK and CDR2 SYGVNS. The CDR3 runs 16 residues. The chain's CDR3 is CASSATLLSAGGTQYF. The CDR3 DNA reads TGTGCCAGCAGTGCCACCTTGTTGTCAGCGGGGGGAACCCAGTACTTC.

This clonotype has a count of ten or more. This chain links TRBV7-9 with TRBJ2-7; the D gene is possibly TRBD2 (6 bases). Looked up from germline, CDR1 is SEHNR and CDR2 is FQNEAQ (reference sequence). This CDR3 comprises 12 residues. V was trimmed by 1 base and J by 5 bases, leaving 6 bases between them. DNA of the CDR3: TGTGCCAGCAGCTTAGGGAGGGACGAGCAGTACTTC. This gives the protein CASSLGRDEQYF.

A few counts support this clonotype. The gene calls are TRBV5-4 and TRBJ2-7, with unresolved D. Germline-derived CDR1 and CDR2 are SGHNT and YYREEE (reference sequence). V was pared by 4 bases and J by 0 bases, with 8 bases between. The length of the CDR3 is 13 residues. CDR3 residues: CASSPDPSYEQYF. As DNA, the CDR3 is TGTGCCAGCAGCCCTGACCCCTCCTACGAGCAGTACTTC.

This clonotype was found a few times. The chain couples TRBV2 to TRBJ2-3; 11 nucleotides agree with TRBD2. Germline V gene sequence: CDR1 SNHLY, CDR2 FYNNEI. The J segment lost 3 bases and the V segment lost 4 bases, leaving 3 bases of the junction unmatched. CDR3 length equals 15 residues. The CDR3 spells CASSVASGGTDTQYF. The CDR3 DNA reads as TGTGCCAGCAGTGTGGCTAGCGGGGGGACAGATACGCAGTATTTT. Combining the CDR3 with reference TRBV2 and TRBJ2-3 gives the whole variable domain EPEVTQTPSHQVTQMGQEVILRCVPISNHLYFYWYRQILGQKVEFLVSFYNNEISEKSEIFDDQFSVERPDGSNFTLKIRSTKLEDSAMYFCASSVASGGTDTQYFGPGTRLTVL.

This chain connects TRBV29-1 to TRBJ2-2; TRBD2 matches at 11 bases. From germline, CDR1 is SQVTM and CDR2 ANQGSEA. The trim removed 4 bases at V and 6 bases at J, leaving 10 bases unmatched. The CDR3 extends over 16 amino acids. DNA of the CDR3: TGCAGCGTTGCGGGACTAGCGGTGACTGGAGCCGGGGAGCTGTTTTTT. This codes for CSVAGLAVTGAGELFF.

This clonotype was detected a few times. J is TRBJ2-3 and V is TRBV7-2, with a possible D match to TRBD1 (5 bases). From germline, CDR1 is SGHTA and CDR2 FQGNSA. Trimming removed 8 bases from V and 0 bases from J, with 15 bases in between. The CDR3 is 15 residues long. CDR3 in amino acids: CASGGRGRSTDTQYF. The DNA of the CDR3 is TGTGCCAGCGGTGGTAGGGGCCGGAGCACAGATACGCAGTATTTT.

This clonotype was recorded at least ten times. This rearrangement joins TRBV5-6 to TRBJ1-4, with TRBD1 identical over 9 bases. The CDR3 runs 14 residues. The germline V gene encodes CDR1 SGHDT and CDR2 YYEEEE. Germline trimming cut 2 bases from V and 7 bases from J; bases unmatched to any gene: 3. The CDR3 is CASSFGTGSEKLFF. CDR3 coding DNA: TGTGCCAGCAGCTTCGGGACAGGGTCTGAAAAACTGTTTTTT.

The chain's CDR3 is CASSNIQGSSYEQYF. The CDR3, as DNA: TGTGCCAGCAGCAATATCCAGGGGAGCTCCTACGAGCAGTACTTC. V gene TRBV5-6 combines with J gene TRBJ2-7; TRBD1 might be the D (6 bases). The CDR3 sequence is 15 residues long. Trimming took off 4 bases at V and 0 bases at J, with 14 bases between the two ends. Germline assignment: CDR1 SGHDT and CDR2 YYEEEE.

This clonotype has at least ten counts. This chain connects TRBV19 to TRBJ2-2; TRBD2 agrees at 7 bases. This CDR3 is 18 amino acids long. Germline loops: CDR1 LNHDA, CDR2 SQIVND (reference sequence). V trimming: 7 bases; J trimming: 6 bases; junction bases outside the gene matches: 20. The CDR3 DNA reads TGTGCCAGTACCCATCCCCGACTAGCCTCTAGTGGGGCCGGGGAGCTGTTTTTT. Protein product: CASTHPRLASSGAGELFF.

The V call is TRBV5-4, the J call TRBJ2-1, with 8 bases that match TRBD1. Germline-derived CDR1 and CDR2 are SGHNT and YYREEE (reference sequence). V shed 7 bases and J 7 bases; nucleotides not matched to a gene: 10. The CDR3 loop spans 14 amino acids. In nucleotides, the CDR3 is TGTGCCAGCCGCCCCCGGACAGGGATTAATGAGCAGTTCTTC. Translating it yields CASRPRTGINEQFF. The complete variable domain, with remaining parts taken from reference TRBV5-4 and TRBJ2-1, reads ETGVTQSPTHLIKTRGQQVTLRCSSQSGHNTVSWYQQALGQGPQFIFQYYREEENGRGNFPPRFSGLQFPNYSSELNVNALELDDSALYLCASRPRTGINEQFFGPGTRLTVL.

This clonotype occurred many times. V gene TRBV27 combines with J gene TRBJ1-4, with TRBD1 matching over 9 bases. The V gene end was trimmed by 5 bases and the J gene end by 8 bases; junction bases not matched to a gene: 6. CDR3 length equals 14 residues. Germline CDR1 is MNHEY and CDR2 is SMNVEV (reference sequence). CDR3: CASSIQGAGEKLFF. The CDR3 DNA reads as TGTGCCAGCAGTATACAGGGGGCAGGGGAAAAACTGTTTTTT. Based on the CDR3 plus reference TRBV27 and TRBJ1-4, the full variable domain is EAQVTQNPRYLITVTGKKLTVTCSQNMNHEYMSWYRQDPGLGLRQIYYSMNVEVTDKGDVPEGYKVSRKEKRNFPLILESPSPNQTSLYFCASSIQGAGEKLFFGSGTQLSVL.

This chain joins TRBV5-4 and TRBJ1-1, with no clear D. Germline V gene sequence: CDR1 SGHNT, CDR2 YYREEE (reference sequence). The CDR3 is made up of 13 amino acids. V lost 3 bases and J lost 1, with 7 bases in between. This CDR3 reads CASSYLQNTEAFF. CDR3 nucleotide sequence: TGTGCCAGCAGCTACCTACAGAACACTGAAGCTTTCTTT.

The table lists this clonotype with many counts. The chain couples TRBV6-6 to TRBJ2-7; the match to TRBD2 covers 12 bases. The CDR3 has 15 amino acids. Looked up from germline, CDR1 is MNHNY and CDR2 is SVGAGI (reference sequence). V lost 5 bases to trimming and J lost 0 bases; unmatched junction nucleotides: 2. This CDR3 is CASSGLAGSSYEQYF. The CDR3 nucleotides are TGTGCCAGCAGTGGACTAGCGGGGAGCTCCTACGAGCAGTACTTC.

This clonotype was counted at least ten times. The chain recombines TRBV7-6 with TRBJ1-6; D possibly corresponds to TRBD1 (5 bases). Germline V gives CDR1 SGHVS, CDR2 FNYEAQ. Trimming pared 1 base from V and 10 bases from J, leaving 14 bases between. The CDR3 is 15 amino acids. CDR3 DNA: TGTGCCAGCAGCTTAGAAATGGGACTGTACTCACCCCTCCACTTT. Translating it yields CASSLEMGLYSPLHF. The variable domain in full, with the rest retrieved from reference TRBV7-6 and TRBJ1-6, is GAGVSQSPRYKVTKRGQDVALRCDPISGHVSLYWYRQALGQGPEFLTYFNYEAQQDKSGLPNDRFSAERPEGSISTLTIQRTEQRDSAMYRCASSLEMGLYSPLHFGNGTRLTVT.

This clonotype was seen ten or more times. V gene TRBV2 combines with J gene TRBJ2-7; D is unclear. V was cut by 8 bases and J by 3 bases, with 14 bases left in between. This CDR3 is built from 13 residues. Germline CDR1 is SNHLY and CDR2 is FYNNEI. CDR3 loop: CASCQSGFYEQYF. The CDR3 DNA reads TGTGCCAGCTGTCAATCGGGTTTCTACGAGCAGTACTTC.

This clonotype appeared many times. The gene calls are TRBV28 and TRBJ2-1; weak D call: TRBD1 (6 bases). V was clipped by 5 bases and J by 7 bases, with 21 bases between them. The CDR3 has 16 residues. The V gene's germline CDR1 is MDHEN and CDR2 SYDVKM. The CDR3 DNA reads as TGTGCCAGCAGTCTCCCGACAGGAGCCTCCTTGAATGAGCAGTTCTTC. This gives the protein CASSLPTGASLNEQFF.

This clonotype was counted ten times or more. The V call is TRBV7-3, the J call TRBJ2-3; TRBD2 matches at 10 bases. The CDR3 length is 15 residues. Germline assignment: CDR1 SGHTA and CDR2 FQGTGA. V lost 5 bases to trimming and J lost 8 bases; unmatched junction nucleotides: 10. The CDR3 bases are TGTGCCAGCAGCCCCGGCGGAGCGGGGGGGAGTACGCAGTATTTT. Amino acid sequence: CASSPGGAGGSTQYF.

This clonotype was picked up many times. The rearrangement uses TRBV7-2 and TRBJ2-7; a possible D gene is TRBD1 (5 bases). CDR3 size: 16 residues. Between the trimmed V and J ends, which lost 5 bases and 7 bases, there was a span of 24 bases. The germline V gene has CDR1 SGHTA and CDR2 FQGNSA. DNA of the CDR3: TGTGCCAGCAGCCCCGAAGGGGTTCTAGGAGTAATGGAGCAGTACTTC. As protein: CASSPEGVLGVMEQYF.

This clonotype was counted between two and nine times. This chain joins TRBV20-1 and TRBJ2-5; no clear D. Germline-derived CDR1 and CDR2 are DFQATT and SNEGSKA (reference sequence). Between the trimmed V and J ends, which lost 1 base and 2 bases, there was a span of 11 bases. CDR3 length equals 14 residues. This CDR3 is CSARGGLTQETQYF. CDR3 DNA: TGCAGTGCTAGAGGAGGCCTTACACAAGAGACCCAGTACTTC.

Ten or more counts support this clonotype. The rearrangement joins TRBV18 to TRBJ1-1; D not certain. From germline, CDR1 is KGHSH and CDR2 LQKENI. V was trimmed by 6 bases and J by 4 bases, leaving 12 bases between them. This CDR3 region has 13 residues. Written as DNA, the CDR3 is TGTGCCAGCTCCGCAGCCGGGTCCACTGAAGCTTTCTTT. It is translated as CASSAAGSTEAFF.

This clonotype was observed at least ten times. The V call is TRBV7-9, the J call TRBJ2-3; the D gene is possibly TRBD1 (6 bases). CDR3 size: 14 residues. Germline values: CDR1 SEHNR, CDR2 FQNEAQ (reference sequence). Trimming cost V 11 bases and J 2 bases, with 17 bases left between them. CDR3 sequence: CAGSTGLNTDTQYF. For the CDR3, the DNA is TGTGCCGGATCGACAGGCTTGAACACAGATACGCAGTATTTT.

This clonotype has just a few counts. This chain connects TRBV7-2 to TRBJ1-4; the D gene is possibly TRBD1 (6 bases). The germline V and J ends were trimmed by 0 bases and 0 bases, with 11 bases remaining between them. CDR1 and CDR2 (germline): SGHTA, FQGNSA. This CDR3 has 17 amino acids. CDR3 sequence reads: CASSLAGGATTNEKLFF. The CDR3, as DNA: TGTGCCAGCAGCTTAGCTGGGGGGGCGACAACTAATGAAAAACTGTTTTTT. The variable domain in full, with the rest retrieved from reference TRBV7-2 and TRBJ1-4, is GAGVSQSPSNKVTEKGKDVELRCDPISGHTALYWYRQSLGQGLEFLIYFQGNSAPDKSGLPSDRFSAERTGGSVSTLTIQRTQQEDSAVYLCASSLAGGATTNEKLFFGSGTQLSVL.

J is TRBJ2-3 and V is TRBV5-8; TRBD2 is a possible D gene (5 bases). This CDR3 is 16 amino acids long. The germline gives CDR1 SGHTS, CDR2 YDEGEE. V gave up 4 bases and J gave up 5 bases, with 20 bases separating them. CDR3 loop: CASSPLILGDGDTQYF. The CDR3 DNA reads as TGTGCCAGCAGCCCCTTAATCCTGGGAGATGGAGATACGCAGTATTTT.

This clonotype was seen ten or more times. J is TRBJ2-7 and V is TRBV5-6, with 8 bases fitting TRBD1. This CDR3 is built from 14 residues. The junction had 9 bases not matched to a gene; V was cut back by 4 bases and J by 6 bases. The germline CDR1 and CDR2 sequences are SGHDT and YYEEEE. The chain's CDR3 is CASSLGQGSAEQYF. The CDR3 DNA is TGTGCCAGCAGCCTCGGACAGGGAAGTGCCGAGCAGTACTTC.

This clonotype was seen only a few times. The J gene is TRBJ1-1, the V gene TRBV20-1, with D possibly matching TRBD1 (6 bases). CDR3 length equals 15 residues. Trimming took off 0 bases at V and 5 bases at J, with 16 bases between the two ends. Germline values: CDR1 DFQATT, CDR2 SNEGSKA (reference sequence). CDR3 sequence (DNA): TGCAGTGCTAGAGATCCAGGGAAAGGGACAACTGAAGCTTTCTTT. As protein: CSARDPGKGTTEAFF.

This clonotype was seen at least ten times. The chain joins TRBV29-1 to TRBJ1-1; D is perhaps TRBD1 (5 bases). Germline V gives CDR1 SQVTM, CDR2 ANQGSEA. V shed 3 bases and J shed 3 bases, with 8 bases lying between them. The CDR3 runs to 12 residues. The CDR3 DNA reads TGCAGCGTTGACGGGGGGGACACTGAAGCTTTCTTT. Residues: CSVDGGDTEAFF.